These T cell receptor beta chains were read from a single sample in a study of T cells after yellow fever vaccination. TCRdb reanalysed the 5' RACE reads using MiXCR and keeps one entry per CDR3 protein. The sample shows 250,000 to 400,000 distinct CDR3 sequences, 4.1% of them seen only once. Material: PBMCs, obtained 5 days after the yellow fever booster vaccination. Receptor source: a man aged 18 to 30 who received the YFV17D yellow fever vaccine. Each CDR3 is given with its conserved first and last residue. The D gene is left open where the match is weak. Size is omitted from some rows. Given values are once, few, many or a class for expanded clones.

v_gene	j_gene	d_gene	abundance	CDR3aa	CDR3nt
TRBV15	TRBJ1-6	.	.	CATSRELQGNSPLHF	TGTGCCACCAGCAGAGAGTTGCAAGGGAATTCACCCCTCCACTTT
TRBV5-1	TRBJ1-2	.	.	CASSLTASNYGYTF	TGCGCCAGCAGCCTGACAGCATCTAACTATGGCTACACCTTC
TRBV5-1	TRBJ2-1	.	many	CASSPKDQSSYNEQFF	TGCGCCAGCAGCCCAAAGGACCAGAGCTCCTACAATGAGCAGTTCTTC
TRBV5-1	TRBJ2-1	TRBD1	many	CASGNQGADEQFF	TGCGCCAGCGGAAACCAGGGGGCTGATGAGCAGTTCTTC
TRBV6-2/TRBV6-3	TRBJ1-5	.	.	CASSQAGFWPQHF	TGTGCCAGCTCCCAGGCGGGGTTTTGGCCCCAGCATTTT
TRBV14	TRBJ2-3	.	.	CASSPRRRGLSTDTQYF	TGTGCCAGCAGCCCGAGACGTAGGGGCCTTAGCACAGATACGCAGTATTTT
TRBV27	TRBJ2-2	.	many	CASSFGEAGELFF	TGTGCCAGCAGTTTTGGAGAGGCCGGGGAGCTGTTTTTT
TRBV7-2	TRBJ2-3	.	many	CASSLVGVTASTDTQYF	TGTGCCAGCAGCTTAGTTGGGGTGACAGCTAGCACAGATACGCAGTATTTT
TRBV6-1	TRBJ1-5	.	once	CASTYTLDQPQHF	TGTGCCAGCACTTACACCTTAGATCAGCCCCAGCATTTT
TRBV7-2	TRBJ2-5	.	.	CASSSPQGVQETQYF	TGTGCCAGCAGCTCACCCCAAGGCGTCCAAGAGACCCAGTACTTC
TRBV9	TRBJ2-3	.	few	CASSVGGQGGPQYF	TGTGCCAGCAGCGTGGGGGGCCAAGGGGGACCGCAGTATTTT
TRBV5-6	TRBJ2-1	TRBD1	many	CASSLKDRVTNEQFF	TGTGCCAGCAGCTTGAAGGACAGGGTCACCAATGAGCAGTTCTTC
TRBV4-3	TRBJ1-2	TRBD1	.	CASSQGTGVNYGYTF	TGCGCCAGCAGCCAAGGGACAGGCGTTAACTATGGCTACACCTTC
TRBV7-9	TRBJ1-2	.	few	CATEVSTPDYGYTF	TGTGCCACCGAGGTCTCAACTCCAGACTATGGCTACACCTTC
TRBV29-1	TRBJ2-3	.	.	CSVVERGDDTQYF	TGCAGCGTTGTCGAAAGAGGGGACGATACGCAGTATTTT
TRBV5-1	TRBJ1-1	.	.	CASGSNRDTEAFF	TGCGCCAGCGGCTCCAACAGGGATACTGAAGCTTTCTTT
TRBV5-1	TRBJ1-1	.	.	CASSWWGGAEAFF	TGCGCCAGCAGCTGGTGGGGAGGGGCTGAAGCTTTCTTT
TRBV6-5	TRBJ1-2	.	.	CASSPTRKNSGGYTF	TGTGCCAGCAGCCCAACGCGAAAGAATAGCGGCGGCTACACCTTC
TRBV6-1	TRBJ1-2	.	few	CASSGGGYYGYTF	TGTGCCAGCAGTGGGGGAGGATACTATGGCTACACCTTC
TRBV12-3/TRBV12-4	TRBJ1-6	.	.	CASNKGRNNSPLHF	TGTGCCAGCAATAAGGGGAGGAATAATTCACCCCTCCACTTT
TRBV5-1	TRBJ1-5	.	few	CASSLVGRGDQPQHF	TGCGCCAGCAGCTTGGTGGGGCGGGGAGATCAGCCCCAGCATTTT
TRBV4-3	TRBJ2-7	.	.	CASSQDFQGSYEQYF	TGCGCCAGCAGCCAAGATTTTCAGGGGTCCTACGAGCAGTACTTC
TRBV4-2	TRBJ1-5	.	.	CASSQDEGPQHF	TGTGCCAGCAGCCAAGATGAAGGGCCCCAGCATTTT
TRBV10-3	TRBJ2-3	.	.	CAISGPRADTQYF	TGTGCCATCAGTGGGCCCAGGGCAGATACGCAGTATTTT
TRBV12-3/TRBV12-4	TRBJ1-2	TRBD1	.	CASSHQGAANYGYTF	TGTGCCAGCAGCCACCAGGGGGCTGCCAACTATGGCTACACCTTC
TRBV7-2	TRBJ1-6	.	many	CASRAQGSPLHF	TGTGCCAGCAGAGCGCAAGGGTCACCCCTCCACTTT
TRBV5-1	TRBJ1-4	.	many	CASRRTVENEKLFF	TGCGCCAGCAGGAGGACAGTGGAAAATGAAAAACTGTTTTTT
TRBV5-1	TRBJ2-3	.	few	CASSLIGRVITDTQYF	TGCGCCAGCAGCTTGATAGGCAGAGTTATCACAGATACGCAGTATTTT
TRBV7-2	TRBJ2-6	.	.	CASSLQLLSGANVLTF	TGTGCCAGCAGCTTACAGCTACTCTCTGGGGCCAACGTCCTGACTTTC
TRBV18	TRBJ2-3	.	many	CASSQPPWRTHTDTQYF	TGTGCCAGCTCCCAACCCCCCTGGCGGACCCACACAGATACGCAGTATTTT
TRBV5-5	TRBJ2-2	TRBD1	.	CASSWDRGRPANTGELFF	TGTGCCAGCAGCTGGGACAGGGGGCGCCCAGCGAACACCGGGGAGCTGTTTTTT
TRBV12-3/TRBV12-4	TRBJ2-7	.	.	CASIPPDRPYEQYF	TGTGCCAGCATCCCTCCCGACAGACCCTACGAGCAGTACTTC
TRBV9	TRBJ2-7	.	.	CASSVSSYEQYF	TGTGCCAGCAGCGTCAGCTCCTACGAGCAGTACTTC
TRBV20-1	TRBJ2-2	.	many	CSARAPVTGELFF	TGCAGTGCTAGGGCCCCGGTCACCGGGGAGCTGTTTTTT
TRBV14	TRBJ1-5	.	few	CASIQSYSNQPQHF	TGTGCCAGCATCCAAAGTTATAGCAATCAGCCCCAGCATTTT
TRBV7-2	TRBJ2-3	.	many	CASSSYRGRQDTQYF	TGTGCCAGCAGCTCTTACCGTGGACGACAAGATACGCAGTATTTT
TRBV7-9	TRBJ2-5	TRBD1	many	CASSSFGTGARETQYF	TGTGCCAGCAGCTCGTTCGGGACAGGGGCGAGAGAGACCCAGTACTTC
TRBV9	TRBJ2-2	.	many	CASSVNRGPAFGTGELFF	TGTGCCAGCAGCGTAAATCGGGGACCCGCCTTTGGCACCGGGGAGCTGTTTTTT
TRBV4-2	TRBJ1-4	.	.	CASSQDIGLGEKLFF	TGTGCCAGCAGCCAAGATATCGGTTTAGGGGAAAAACTGTTTTTT
TRBV6-2/TRBV6-3	TRBJ2-1	.	few	CASSYPLGASFGNEQFF	TGTGCCAGCAGTTACCCACTCGGGGCGAGTTTTGGCAATGAGCAGTTCTTC
TRBV20-1	TRBJ2-1	.	.	CSARVLRGVNEQFF	TGCAGTGCTAGAGTTTTGCGGGGAGTCAATGAGCAGTTCTTC
TRBV7-3	TRBJ2-5	.	few	CASSLTDRGRRGETQYF	TGTGCCAGCAGCTTAACGGATCGGGGGCGGAGGGGAGAGACCCAGTACTTC
TRBV5-1	TRBJ1-1	.	few	CASSYDRSSEAFF	TGCGCCAGCAGCTACGACAGATCTTCAGAAGCTTTCTTT
TRBV5-1	TRBJ1-5	TRBD1	.	CASSFGTGTNQPQHF	TGCGCCAGCAGCTTTGGGACAGGAACTAATCAGCCCCAGCATTTT
TRBV12-3/TRBV12-4	TRBJ2-2	.	.	CASSLFSNTGELFF	TGTGCCAGCAGTTTATTTTCGAACACCGGGGAGCTGTTTTTT
TRBV5-1	TRBJ2-1	TRBD2	.	CASRAGGLKEQFF	TGCGCCAGCAGAGCGGGGGGGCTAAAGGAGCAGTTCTTC
TRBV2	TRBJ1-6	.	.	CASGGQGHITYNSPLHF	TGTGCCAGCGGGGGCCAGGGGCATATCACCTATAATTCACCCCTCCACTTT
TRBV7-2	TRBJ2-3	.	few	CASSRGLRTQYF	TGTGCCAGCAGCCGCGGGCTACGTACGCAGTATTTT
TRBV6-1	TRBJ1-1	TRBD1	few	CASSERRGGLTNTEAFF	TGTGCCAGCAGTGAAAGACGAGGGGGCCTAACGAACACTGAAGCTTTCTTT
TRBV15	TRBJ2-7	.	many	CATSSRGPLYEQYF	TGTGCCACCAGCAGCAGGGGCCCCCTCTACGAGCAGTACTTC
TRBV4-3	TRBJ2-1	.	many	CASSHQGGSSYNEQFF	TGCGCCAGCAGCCACCAGGGTGGAAGCTCCTACAATGAGCAGTTCTTC
TRBV7-2	TRBJ2-5	TRBD1	.	CASSRGQGIRETQYF	TGTGCCAGCAGCCGGGGACAGGGGATTCGAGAGACCCAGTACTTC
TRBV4-1	TRBJ2-6	TRBD1	many	CASSQQGAGANVLTF	TGCGCCAGCAGCCAGCAGGGGGCTGGGGCCAACGTCCTGACTTTC
TRBV29-1	TRBJ1-1	.	few	CSVKQEYTEAFF	TGCAGCGTGAAACAGGAATACACTGAAGCTTTCTTT
TRBV3-1	TRBJ1-5	.	few	CASSHGWSGGHQPQHF	TGTGCCAGCAGCCACGGATGGTCGGGGGGACATCAGCCCCAGCATTTT
TRBV27	TRBJ2-3	TRBD2	few	CASSLLLAGGATDTQYF	TGTGCCAGCAGTTTGCTACTAGCGGGGGGAGCCACAGATACGCAGTATTTT
TRBV19	TRBJ1-1	.	few	CASGGRREAFF	TGTGCCAGTGGTGGACGGCGGGAAGCTTTCTTT